This TCR beta chain was observed in a study of CD8+ T cells in alopecia areata. The overall study: Scoring of treated patients' severity used the percentage of affected scalp area. Study-wide findings and caveats: Among the top 100, expanded CD8+ clones, as well as scalp clonality, were significantly decreased by tofacitinib.

With regard to this clone: Its target is not known.

Described treatment: oral pan-JAK inhibitor, 5-10 mg twice daily. V lost 8 bases to trimming and J lost 2 bases, with 16 bases between them. The CDR3 runs 15 residues. Germline V lookup: CDR1 MNHNS, CDR2 SASEGT. Reverse transcribed after extraction, RNA yielded cDNA as the sequencing template. The protocol was immunoSEQ multiplex PCR, while the TCRdb copy is restricted to in-frame clones and leaves out a portion. The data contain more than 95,000 clones, over 75% of them singletons. This TCR derives from a human donor with alopecia areata. V and J are TRBV6-1 and TRBJ2-1; D is possibly TRBD2 (5 bases). Sequenced material: CD8+ T cells sorted from blood, taken around week 30, from a patient treated with tofacitinib. The CDR3 DNA reads TGTGCCAGCCCGAACGAGAGGGTTGCCTACAATGAGCAGTTCTTC. Residues: CASPNERVAYNEQFF.